A single sample gave rise to the 17 T cell receptor beta chains below, sequenced in a study of CD8 T cells in ankylosing spondylitis. TCRdb re-called the 5' RACE reads with MiXCR, one entry per CDR3 protein. The table includes about 300,000 distinct CDR3 sequences, 11% detected once. The sample was blood, either unsorted or a sorted T cell fraction (not recorded which). These receptors came from a female donor with ankylosing spondylitis or in good health (not recorded which).

This clonotype showed up just a few times. This chain links TRBV20-1 with TRBJ2-7; 7 positions agree with TRBD1. The length of the CDR3 is 16 residues. From germline, CDR1 is DFQATT and CDR2 SNEGSKA (reference sequence). V was pared by 0 bases and J by 2 bases, with 10 bases of the junction left unmatched. The DNA of the CDR3 is TGCAGTGCTAGAGATTTTGGGACAGACCTACCCTACGAGCAGTACTTC. It codes for CSARDFGTDLPYEQYF.

This clonotype was detected ten times or more. The rearrangement joins TRBV28 to TRBJ2-4, with D tentatively TRBD1 (7 bases). Trimming took off 2 bases at V and 1 base at J, with 18 bases between the two ends. Germline values: CDR1 MDHEN, CDR2 SYDVKM. The CDR3 spans 18 residues. CDR3 bases: TGTGCCAGCAGTTTACAGGGGGGTCGTTTTGTGGCCAAAAACATTCAGTACTTC. Residues: CASSLQGGRFVAKNIQYF.

The genes are TRBV18 and TRBJ1-6, with D uncertain. The germline V gene encodes CDR1 KGHSH and CDR2 LQKENI. Between the trimmed V and J ends, which lost 6 bases and 9 bases, there was a span of 18 bases. The CDR3 extends over 15 amino acids. This chain's CDR3 is CASSPNHEGISPLHF. CDR3 in DNA: TGTGCCAGCTCTCCGAATCACGAGGGAATTTCACCCCTCCACTTT. The whole variable domain, filled in from reference TRBV18 and TRBJ1-6, reads NAGVMQNPRHLVRRRGQEARLRCSPMKGHSHVYWYRQLPEEGLKFMVYLQKENIIDESGMPKERFSAEFPKEGPSILRIQQVVRGDSAAYFCASSPNHEGISPLHFGNGTRLTVT.

This clonotype was seen many times. V is TRBV2 and J is TRBJ2-1, with a weak D call TRBD2 (5 bases). The germline V gene has CDR1 SNHLY and CDR2 FYNNEI. Trimming stripped 3 bases from V and 4 bases from J, with 7 bases between. CDR3 length: 13 residues. Here the CDR3 DNA reads TGTGCCAGCAGTGAGGAGGCTTACAATGAGCAGTTCTTC. Translated: CASSEEAYNEQFF.

This clonotype was found many times. The V and J genes are TRBV12-3 or TRBV12-4 and TRBJ2-1; D call uncertain. The CDR3 sequence is 13 residues long. With 3 bases removed from V and 4 bases from J, the gap between germline ends came to 7 bases. CDR3 sequence: CASSFSGYNEQFF. The CDR3, as DNA: TGTGCCAGCAGTTTTTCCGGGTACAATGAGCAGTTCTTC.

Ten or more counts support this clonotype. The chain has TRBV20-1 and TRBJ2-3, with D hard to call. Germline V gene data show CDR1 as DFQATT and CDR2 as SNEGSKA (reference sequence). Trimming pared 3 bases from V and 1 base from J, leaving 17 bases between. This CDR3 has 16 residues. In DNA, the CDR3 is TGCAGTGCTAGGCCCCGTACGGCGTCTGGCACAGATACGCAGTATTTT. This codes for CSARPRTASGTDTQYF.

Points on this clonotype: A much bigger clone sits one base away, suggesting this may be a read error. Likely a read error: the CDR3 ends without its conserved phenylalanine or tryptophan. V gene TRBV7-9 combines with J gene TRBJ2-2; D might be TRBD1 (6 bases). Trimming removed 3 bases from V and 4 bases from J, with 12 bases in between. The germline V gene encodes CDR1 SEHNR and CDR2 FQNEAQ (reference sequence). The CDR3 is 15 amino acids. This chain's CDR3 is CASSLGHGSTGELFI. CDR3 sequence (DNA): TGTGCCAGCAGCTTGGGACATGGGAGCACCGGGGAGCTGTTTATT.

The gene calls are TRBV5-1 and TRBJ2-5; D is ambiguous. The CDR3 is 15 residues long. Trimming took off 4 bases at V and 1 base at J, with 14 bases between the two ends. The germline CDR1 and CDR2 sequences are SGHRS and YFSETQ. CDR3 DNA sequence: TGCGCCAGCAGCCCGGGTAGGCGGTCCCAAGAGACCCAGTACTTC. This gives the protein CASSPGRRSQETQYF.

This clonotype was counted at least ten times. The chain is built from TRBV6-1 and TRBJ1-5; D call uncertain. Trimming cost V 7 bases and J 0 bases, with 13 bases left between them. CDR1 MNHNS and CDR2 SASEGT come from the germline V gene. CDR3 length equals 15 residues. The CDR3 nucleotides read TGTGCCAGCAACGAGGAGAGTCTTAGCAATCAGCCCCAGCATTTT. As protein: CASNEESLSNQPQHF.

This clonotype was seen only a few times. The chain has TRBV12-3 or TRBV12-4 and TRBJ2-3; D is perhaps TRBD2 (6 bases). Trimming stripped 2 bases from V and 2 bases from J, with 17 bases between. The CDR3 has 17 amino acids. The CDR3 DNA is TGTGCCAGCAGTTTATTCCTTAGGGCGGGACTCACAGATACGCAGTATTTT. Translation gives CASSLFLRAGLTDTQYF.

This clonotype showed up many times. The V call is TRBV20-1, the J call TRBJ2-1, with TRBD2 as a possible D gene (6 bases). CDR3 length equals 14 residues. The V end lost 3 bases, the J end lost 1 base, and 10 bases lay between the germline ends. Per germline, CDR1 DFQATT and CDR2 SNEGSKA (reference sequence). The CDR3 sequence is CSASVGGSYNEQFF. For the CDR3, the DNA is TGCAGTGCTAGTGTTGGGGGGTCCTACAATGAGCAGTTCTTC.

This chain links TRBV11-2 with TRBJ1-2; D ambiguous. Germline lookup yields CDR1 SGHAT and CDR2 FQNNGV. The ends were cut back, 2 bases at V and 7 bases at J, with 14 bases in the middle. The length of the CDR3 is 14 residues. In DNA form, the CDR3 reads TGTGCCAGCAGCTTAACAAGCGGGATTCGTGGCTACACCTTC. This gives the protein CASSLTSGIRGYTF.

This clonotype has a count of ten or more. The chain joins TRBV20-1 to TRBJ1-6, with 7 bases aligning to TRBD1. The CDR3 runs 15 residues. Per the germline V gene, CDR1 is DFQATT and CDR2 is SNEGSKA (reference sequence). The trim removed 5 bases at V and 6 bases at J, leaving 10 bases unmatched. CDR3 DNA sequence: TGCAGTGCTGATCAGACAGGGTCACCTAATTCACCCCTCCACTTT. This codes for CSADQTGSPNSPLHF.

At least ten counts were recorded for this clonotype. The chain has TRBV27 and TRBJ2-1; tentative D call: TRBD2 (6 bases). Germline V gives CDR1 MNHEY, CDR2 SMNVEV (reference sequence). The CDR3 is 15 residues long. V lost 6 bases, J lost 0 bases, and 12 bases lay in between. CDR3 bases: TGTGCCAGCAGCCCCGTAGCGGTCTCCTACAATGAGCAGTTCTTC. This gives the protein CASSPVAVSYNEQFF.

This chain uses TRBV12-3 or TRBV12-4 with TRBJ2-7; 8 bases are shared with TRBD1. Trimming at V came to 5 bases and at J to 11 bases, leaving 5 bases not matched to a gene. The CDR3 extends over 11 amino acids. The CDR3 loop is CASSTGQEKYF. The CDR3 DNA follows: TGTGCCAGCAGTACGGGACAGGAAAAGTACTTC.

Only a few counts were recorded for this clonotype. The chain joins TRBV20-1 to TRBJ2-3, with a tentative D call TRBD2 (5 bases). V lost 3 bases and J lost 8, with 18 bases in between. Germline CDR1 DFQATT, CDR2 SNEGSKA (reference sequence). This CDR3 comprises 14 residues. The CDR3 region has the DNA TGCAGTGCTAGCCCTATACGCGGGCGAGGTACGCAGTATTTT. This encodes CSASPIRGRGTQYF.

This clonotype has only a few counts. V is TRBV5-5 and J is TRBJ1-2; 10 bases are a match to TRBD1. V shed 0 bases and J 3 bases; nucleotides not matched to a gene: 2. The CDR3 has 15 residues. Germline assignment: CDR1 SGHKS and CDR2 YYEKEE (reference sequence). CDR3 nucleotide sequence: TGTGCCAGCAGCTTGGGACAGGGGGCTTACTATGGCTACACCTTC. It codes for CASSLGQGAYYGYTF. Full variable domain (rest looked up from reference TRBV5-5 and TRBJ1-2): DAGVTQSPTHLIKTRGQQVTLRCSPISGHKSVSWYQQVLGQGPQFIFQYYEKEERGRGNFPDRFSARQFPNYSSELNVNALLLGDSALYLCASSLGQGAYYGYTFGSGTRLTVV.